This passage covers 16 T cell receptor beta chains from one sample sequenced in a study of T cells after somatic rescue of genetic block. Profiling relied on immunoSEQ multiplex PCR, and the TCRdb table lists in-frame clones only, not all of them. The sample gives fewer than 150,000 clones, just over 90% of which show up once; roughly 1.4% is in the top ten. The specimen sequenced was peripheral blood mononuclear cells (PBMCs). All receptors come from a woman aged 18-35 years.

This rearrangement joins TRBV15 to TRBJ2-3; TRBD2 aligns across 9 bases. V lost 5 bases to trimming and J lost 0 bases; unmatched junction nucleotides: 3. The CDR3 covers 15 residues. Germline V gene sequence: CDR1 LNHNV, CDR2 YYDKDF (reference sequence). This chain's CDR3 is CATSLTSGSTDTQYF. The CDR3 nucleotides are TGTGCCACCAGCCTGACTAGCGGAAGCACAGATACGCAGTATTTT.

J is TRBJ2-5 and V is TRBV7-7; 14 nucleotides line up with TRBD2. With 5 bases clipped from V and 1 base from J, the junction kept 3 bases outside the gene matches. CDR3 length: 16 amino acids. CDR1 SSHAT and CDR2 FNYEAQ come from the germline V gene (reference sequence). Here the CDR3 reads CASSEGLAGGQETQYF. CDR3 sequence (DNA): TGTGCCAGCAGCGAAGGACTAGCGGGGGGCCAAGAGACCCAGTACTTC. The whole variable domain, remainder taken from reference TRBV7-7 and TRBJ2-5, is GAGVSQSPRYKVTKRGQDVTLRCDPISSHATLYWYQQALGQGPEFLTYFNYEAQPDKSGLPSDRFSAERPEGSISTLTIQRTEQRDSAMYRCASSEGLAGGQETQYFGPGTRLLVL.

The chain couples TRBV7-2 to TRBJ1-1; D is ambiguous. V lost 5 bases to trimming and J lost 7 bases, with 14 bases between them. Germline CDR1 reads SGHTA; CDR2 reads FQGNSA. The CDR3 has 13 amino acids. The CDR3 loop reads CASSPGVVGEAFF. DNA of the CDR3: TGTGCCAGCAGCCCCGGGGTCGTGGGTGAAGCTTTCTTT.

The J gene is TRBJ1-2, the V gene TRBV5-4, with D perhaps TRBD1 (5 bases). The length of the CDR3 is 14 residues. CDR1 SGHNT and CDR2 YYREEE come from the germline V gene (reference sequence). Trimming removed 4 bases from V and 5 bases from J, with 15 bases in between. The CDR3 nucleotides read TGTGCCAGCAGCGTTCAAGGGGCCCCTTATGGCTACACCTTC. Protein sequence: CASSVQGAPYGYTF.

The CDR3 spells CASSLDYRDSTDTQYF. The CDR3 bases are TGTGCCAGCAGCTTAGACTACAGGGATTCCACAGATACGCAGTATTTT. The gene calls are TRBV11-1 and TRBJ2-3, with a possible D match to TRBD1 (6 bases). The V gene's germline CDR1 is SGHAT and CDR2 FQDESV (reference sequence). Trimming took 1 base from V and 2 from J, leaving 13 bases between them. This CDR3 is 16 amino acids long.

This chain connects TRBV12-2 to TRBJ1-1; the D call TRBD1 from the table was never checked on the DNA. TRBV12-2 is assigned pseudogene status. The CDR3 consists of 13 residues. The CDR3 loop reads CAGKSTGNTEAFF. The CDR3 DNA follows: TGTGCAGGCAAAAGTACAGGTAACACTGAAGCTTTCTTT.

This chain's CDR3 is CASSTGQGGNTIYF. The DNA for the CDR3 is TGTGCCAGCAGTACAGGACAGGGGGGTAACACCATATATTTT. The rearrangement uses TRBV6-1 and TRBJ1-3, with 10 bases that match TRBD1. This CDR3 has 14 residues. V lost 5 bases to trimming and J lost 7 bases; unmatched junction nucleotides: 5. Germline V gives CDR1 MNHNS, CDR2 SASEGT.

The V call is TRBV7-2, the J call TRBJ2-7; D gene unclear. CDR1 and CDR2 (germline): SGHTA, FQGNSA. The germline V and J ends were trimmed by 1 base and 0 bases, with 4 bases remaining between them. The CDR3 length is 13 residues. The CDR3: CASSLGLSYEQYF. In nucleotides, the CDR3 is TGTGCCAGCAGCTTAGGCCTCTCCTACGAGCAGTACTTC.

This sequence joins TRBV7-9 and TRBJ2-7, with 9 bases lining up with TRBD1. The CDR3 is 14 amino acids. Germline CDR1 and CDR2: SEHNR and FQNEAQ (reference sequence). J was trimmed by 4 bases and V by 7 bases; bases with no gene match: 8. CDR3 nucleotides: TGTGCCAGCACTGGGGACAGGGTAGTATACGAGCAGTACTTC. As protein: CASTGDRVVYEQYF.

V gene TRBV7-3 combines with J gene TRBJ1-2; 11 bases align to TRBD1. Germline V CDR1 and CDR2: SGHTA, FQGTGA. The ends lost 4 bases at V and 7 bases at J; junction bases unmatched: 11. This CDR3 contains 16 residues. The CDR3 loop reads CASSSWTGGHYGGYTF. CDR3 nucleotides: TGTGCCAGCAGCTCCTGGACAGGGGGCCATTATGGTGGCTACACCTTC. Full variable domain (rest looked up from reference TRBV7-3 and TRBJ1-2): GAGVSQTPSNKVTEKGKYVELRCDPISGHTALYWYRQSLGQGPEFLIYFQGTGAADDSGLPNDRFFAVRPEGSVSTLKIQRTERGDSAVYLCASSSWTGGHYGGYTFGSGTRLTVV.

The chain employs TRBV29-1 and TRBJ2-7, with a possible D match to TRBD2 (5 bases). The V and J ends lost 0 bases and 0 bases respectively, with 12 bases between them. The CDR3 spans 15 residues. Germline assignment: CDR1 SQVTM and CDR2 ANQGSEA. CDR3 region: CSVEEVNRGSYEQYF. CDR3 coding DNA: TGCAGCGTTGAAGAGGTTAATCGGGGCTCCTACGAGCAGTACTTC.

This chain connects TRBV7-3 to TRBJ1-1; 7 positions agree with TRBD1. CDR3 length: 14 residues. Germline V lookup: CDR1 SGHTA, CDR2 FQGTGA. The V gene end was trimmed by 3 bases and the J gene end by 5 bases; junction bases not matched to a gene: 6. DNA of the CDR3: TGTGCCAGCAGCTTGACAGGGAGCGGTACTGAAGCTTTCTTT. Amino acid sequence: CASSLTGSGTEAFF.

This sequence joins TRBV10-3 and TRBJ1-1; D not resolved. With 1 base removed from V and 4 bases from J, the gap between germline ends came to 4 bases. This CDR3 spans 12 amino acids. Germline CDR1 ENHRY, CDR2 SYGVKD. The CDR3 here is CAISEFGTEAFF. The CDR3 DNA is TGTGCCATCAGTGAGTTTGGCACTGAAGCTTTCTTT.

The genes are TRBV5-8 and TRBJ1-5; D is unresolved. The CDR3 extends over 12 amino acids. The germline V and J ends were trimmed by 2 bases and 8 bases, with 8 bases remaining between them. The germline CDR1 and CDR2 sequences are SGHTS and YDEGEE. CDR3 DNA: TGTGCCAGCAGCTTTGAAATAAAGCCCCAGCATTTT. This codes for CASSFEIKPQHF.

J is TRBJ2-7 and V is TRBV19; 8 bases are a match to TRBD1. Germline CDR1 is LNHDA and CDR2 is SQIVND (reference sequence). With V trimmed by 4 bases and J by 0 bases, 8 bases remained unmatched. The CDR3 contains 16 residues. CDR3 region: CASSTRQGTGSYEQYF. CDR3 DNA: TGTGCCAGTAGTACCCGACAGGGGACAGGCTCCTACGAGCAGTACTTC.

This clone was seen only a few times. J is TRBJ1-6 and V is TRBV2; 7 positions match TRBD1. This CDR3 has 14 amino acids. Germline CDR1 is SNHLY and CDR2 is FYNNEI. The J segment lost 10 bases and the V segment lost 6 bases, leaving 9 bases of the junction unmatched. The CDR3 loop is CASRRDSSRSPLHF. The DNA of the CDR3 is TGTGCCAGCAGGCGGGACAGCTCAAGGTCACCCCTCCACTTT.